A selection of T cell receptor beta chains follows, all from one sample in a study of cytomegalovirus exposure and HLA in healthy donors. Only in-frame clones appear in the TCRdb table, and some are missing; sequencing was by immunoSEQ multiplex PCR. Here the sample spans around 120,000 clones, around 87% being singletons. Input material: PBMCs. All receptors come from a woman under 30 in good health and CMV-seropositive. CDR3s include the opening cysteine and the closing phenylalanine or tryptophan. D genes are given only for firm matches. The size of a clone is reported for some rows only, either as once, few or many, or as a class for expanded clones.

TRBD2,.,TRBV5-4,TRBJ2-1,TGTGCCAGCAGCCATAAGCGGGGGGACAATGAGCAGTTCTTC,CASSHKRGDNEQFF
TRBD1,.,TRBV29-1,TRBJ2-5,TGCAGCGCAGACAGGGGAGAGACCCAGTACTTC,CSADRGETQYF
TRBD1,.,TRBV27,TRBJ1-1,TGTGCCAGCAGTTTAGACAGGGTGAACACTGAAGCTTTCTTT,CASSLDRVNTEAFF
TRBD1,.,TRBV18,TRBJ1-2,TGTGCCAGCTCATCGACAGGGTATCAAGACTATGGCTACACCTTC,CASSSTGYQDYGYTF
.,once,TRBV6-5,TRBJ1-1,TGTGCCAGCAGTTACTCCGGGACAACGAACACTGAAGCTTTCTTT,CASSYSGTTNTEAFF
.,.,TRBV9,TRBJ1-1,TGTGCCAGCAGCCTCAACGCTCTCGGGAACACTGAAGCTTTCTTT,CASSLNALGNTEAFF
.,.,TRBV7-6,TRBJ2-3,TGTGCCAGCAGCACCGGGACTAGCACAGATACGCAGTATTTT,CASSTGTSTDTQYF
.,.,TRBV2,TRBJ1-3,TGTGCCAGCAGTGAAGACCGTCAGAACACCATATATTTT,CASSEDRQNTIYF
TRBD1,.,TRBV13,TRBJ1-2,TGTGCCAGCAGCTTGACAGGGGCGCGTAACTATGGCTACACCTTC,CASSLTGARNYGYTF
.,.,TRBV5-6,TRBJ1-2,TGTGCCAGCAAAACACAGGGTAGTCGTAACTATGGCTACACCTTC,CASKTQGSRNYGYTF
.,.,TRBV10-3,TRBJ2-7,TGTGCCATCAGTGAGTTGTCTAGCTACGAGCAGTACTTC,CAISELSSYEQYF
TRBD1,.,TRBV5-1,TRBJ1-2,TGCGCCAGCAGCGTGGGACAGACTAACTATGGCTACACCTTC,CASSVGQTNYGYTF
TRBD2,.,TRBV4-1,TRBJ2-1,TGCGCCAGCAGCCGTCAGACTAGCGGGGGATACAATGAGCAGTTCTTC,CASSRQTSGGYNEQFF
TRBD2,.,TRBV15,TRBJ2-1,TGTGCCACCAGCAGAGATGAAGGGGCTAGCGGGAGTGGTGAGCAGTTCTTC,CATSRDEGASGSGEQFF
TRBD1,.,TRBV5-1,TRBJ2-3,TGCGCCAGCAGCTTGAGAGGGGACAGTAGCACAGATACGCAGTATTTT,CASSLRGDSSTDTQYF
TRBD1,.,TRBV4-2,TRBJ1-2,TGTGCCAGCAGCCAGACGACAGGGGACTATGGCTACACCTTC,CASSQTTGDYGYTF
.,.,TRBV2,TRBJ1-5,TGTGCCAGCACTGAAGAGGCAGGGCTGCAGCCCCAGCATTTT,CASTEEAGLQPQHF
TRBD2,.,TRBV5-6,TRBJ2-2,TGTGCCAGCAGCTTGGTTCTAGCGGGAGTCGGGGAGCTGTTTTTT,CASSLVLAGVGELFF
.,once,TRBV7-2,TRBJ1-1,TGTGCCAGCAGCAGCATAGGAGGGAACACTGAAGCTTTCTTT,CASSSIGGNTEAFF
.,.,TRBV15,TRBJ1-2,TGTGCCACCAGCAGAGTGGGATTTAACCTACAGGGTACCTATGGCTACACCTTC,CATSRVGFNLQGTYGYTF
.,.,TRBV11-2,TRBJ1-1,TGTGCCAGCAGCCCACTGGACAGACTGAACACTGAAGCTTTCTTT,CASSPLDRLNTEAFF
.,.,TRBV5-1,TRBJ1-1,TGCGCCAGCAGTAGGGGCGTGGGGAACACTGAAGCTTTCTTT,CASSRGVGNTEAFF
TRBD2,once,TRBV19,TRBJ2-3,TGTGCCAGTAGGCCCCAAGCGGGGTCGCACACAGATACGCAGTATTTT,CASRPQAGSHTDTQYF
.,.,TRBV6-5,TRBJ1-1,TGTGCCAGCAGTTTTCGGGGAGAAGCTTTCTTT,CASSFRGEAFF
.,few,TRBV5-1,TRBJ2-7,TGCGCCAGCAGCTCCGGACTCCCGGACTACGAGCAGTACTTC,CASSSGLPDYEQYF
.,.,TRBV29-1,TRBJ1-1,TGCAGCGTCGGACATATGAACACTGAAGCTTTCTTT,CSVGHMNTEAFF
.,.,TRBV4-1,TRBJ1-1,TGCGCCGCGAGGGAGGAGCGTTTGAACACTGAAGCTTTCTTT,CAAREERLNTEAFF
TRBD1,.,TRBV11-3,TRBJ1-1,TGTGCCAGCAGCATAAAGGGACAGGGCACTGAAGCTTTCTTT,CASSIKGQGTEAFF
.,.,TRBV30,TRBJ2-7,TGTGCCTGGAGTGTACGGGAATCTCGGGAGCAGTACTTC,CAWSVRESREQYF
TRBD2,.,TRBV18,TRBJ2-3,TGTGCCAGCTCCCCCCTAGCGGGGGTCACAGATACGCAGTATTTT,CASSPLAGVTDTQYF
TRBD1,.,TRBV6-7,TRBJ2-6,TGTGCCAGCAGTGCCGGGACAGTGATCTCTGGGGCCAACGTCCTGACTTTC,CASSAGTVISGANVLTF
TRBD1,.,TRBV7-7,TRBJ2-5,TGTGCTAGCAGCCCCCGGGACAGGGTTTTTCAAGGAGAGACCCAGTACTTC,CASSPRDRVFQGETQYF
TRBD1,.,TRBV5-6,TRBJ2-1,TGTGCCAGCAGCGCATACAGGGGGAAGCAGTTCTTC,CASSAYRGKQFF
.,.,TRBV13,TRBJ1-1,TGTGCCAGCAGCTTATTTTCGTCGTCGGGCACTGAAGCTTTCTTT,CASSLFSSSGTEAFF
.,.,TRBV7-3,TRBJ2-3,TGTGCCAGCAGCTTATATCGCAGGGAAGTAATGACAGATACGCAGTATTTT,CASSLYRREVMTDTQYF
TRBD2,.,TRBV7-9,TRBJ2-1,TGTGCCAGCAGCTTCACCGGTAGCGGGTTAGACAATGAGCAGTTCTTC,CASSFTGSGLDNEQFF
.,.,TRBV6-1,TRBJ2-5,TGTGCCAGCAGGTGGGGAGGCGAGACCCAGTACTTC,CASRWGGETQYF
.,.,TRBV6-5,TRBJ1-2,TGTGCCAGCAGTTACTCGAACAGGAACTATGGCTACACCTTC,CASSYSNRNYGYTF
TRBD2,.,TRBV28,TRBJ2-1,TGTGCCAGCAGTCCCGGACTAGCGGGGAGTTCCTACAATGAGCAGTTCTTC,CASSPGLAGSSYNEQFF
TRBD1,.,TRBV6-1,TRBJ1-3,TGTGCCAGCAGGCTCGACAGGGACTCTGGAAACACCATATATTTT,CASRLDRDSGNTIYF
.,.,TRBV5-6,TRBJ2-7,TGTGCCAGCAGCCCAGCGGAGCCCTACGAGCAGTACTTC,CASSPAEPYEQYF
TRBD1,.,TRBV5-1,TRBJ1-3,TGCGCCAGCAGCACCGGACAGGGGAGCTCTGGAAACACCATATATTTT,CASSTGQGSSGNTIYF
.,.,TRBV20-1,TRBJ2-7,TGCAGTGCTAGTTTTCTAGGCGAGCAGTACTTC,CSASFLGEQYF
.,.,TRBV21-1,TRBJ2-3,TGTGCCAGCAGGCACTGGTCCCCTAGCGGGAGAAGAGGCGCAGATACGCAGTATTTT,CASRHWSPSGRRGADTQYF
TRBD1,.,TRBV9,TRBJ1-2,TGTGCCAGCAGCGTAGAACAGGGGAATGGCTACACCTTC,CASSVEQGNGYTF
.,.,TRBV15,TRBJ2-3,TGTGCCACCAGCAGAGGGAGGGCCCTCATGGATACGCAGTATTTT,CATSRGRALMDTQYF
.,.,TRBV7-9,TRBJ2-1,TGTGCCAGCAGCTTAGGGGCAGATCTATACAATGAGCAGTTCTTC,CASSLGADLYNEQFF